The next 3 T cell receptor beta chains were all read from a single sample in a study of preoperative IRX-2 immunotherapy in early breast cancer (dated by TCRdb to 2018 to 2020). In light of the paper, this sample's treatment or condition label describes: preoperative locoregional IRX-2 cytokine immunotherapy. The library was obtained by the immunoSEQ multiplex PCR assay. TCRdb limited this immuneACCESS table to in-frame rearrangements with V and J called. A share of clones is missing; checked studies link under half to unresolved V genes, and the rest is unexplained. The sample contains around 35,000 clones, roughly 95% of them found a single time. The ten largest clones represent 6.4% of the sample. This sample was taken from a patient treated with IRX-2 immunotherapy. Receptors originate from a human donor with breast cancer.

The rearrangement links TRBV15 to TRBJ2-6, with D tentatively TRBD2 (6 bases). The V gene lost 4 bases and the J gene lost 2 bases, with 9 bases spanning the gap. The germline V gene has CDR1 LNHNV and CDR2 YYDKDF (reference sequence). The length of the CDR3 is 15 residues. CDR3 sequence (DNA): TGTGCCACCAGCACGGGCGGGGCTGGGGCCAACGTCCTGACTTTC. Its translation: CATSTGGAGANVLTF.

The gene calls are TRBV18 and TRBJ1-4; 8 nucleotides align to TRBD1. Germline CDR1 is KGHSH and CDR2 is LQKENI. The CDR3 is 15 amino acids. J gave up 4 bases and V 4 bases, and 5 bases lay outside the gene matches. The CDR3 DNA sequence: TGTGCCAGCTCACGAGGACAGGGTCATAATGAAAAACTGTTTTTT. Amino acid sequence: CASSRGQGHNEKLFF.

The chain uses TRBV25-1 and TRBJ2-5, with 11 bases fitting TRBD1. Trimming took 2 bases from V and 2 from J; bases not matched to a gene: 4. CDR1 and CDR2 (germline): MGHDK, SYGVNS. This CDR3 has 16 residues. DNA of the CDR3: TGTGCCAGCAGTGAACCGGGACAGGGGGAACAAGAGACCCAGTACTTC. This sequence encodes CASSEPGQGEQETQYF.